This passage covers 14 T cell receptor beta chains from one sample sequenced in a study of blood T cell repertoires in COVID-19. Assay: immunoSEQ multiplex PCR; the TCRdb copy retains only in-frame clones and omits some. The top ten hold about 9% of the sample, which has about 59,000 clones, roughly nine tenths seen once. The sample consisted of peripheral blood. Source of these receptors: a human donor in a cohort sampled during active COVID-19.

The rearrangement links TRBV28 to TRBJ2-5, with D possibly being TRBD1 (5 bases). The CDR3 is made up of 14 amino acids. V dropped 6 bases and J dropped 1 base, with 12 bases sitting between them. CDR1 and CDR2 (germline): MDHEN, SYDVKM. CDR3 in DNA: TGTGCCAGCAGCACAAGACAGTTCCAAGAGACCCAGTACTTC. It is translated as CASSTRQFQETQYF.

The J gene is TRBJ2-6, the V gene TRBV9; tentative D call: TRBD1 (5 bases). CDR1 and CDR2 from the germline V gene are SGDLS and YYNGEE. V gave up 3 bases and J gave up 0 bases, with 10 bases separating them. CDR3 size: 16 residues. CDR3 DNA sequence: TGTGCCAGCAGCGGCAACAGGTCCTCTGGGGCCAACGTCCTGACTTTC. Translating gives CASSGNRSSGANVLTF.

The chain carries TRBV7-3 and TRBJ2-6; 10 bases are a match to TRBD1. The CDR3 covers 16 residues. Germline V lookup: CDR1 SGHTA, CDR2 FQGTGA. V trimming: 6 bases; J trimming: 2 bases; junction bases outside the gene matches: 4. The CDR3 region is CASSLTGGPGANVLTF. For the CDR3, the DNA is TGTGCCAGCAGTTTGACAGGGGGCCCTGGGGCCAACGTCCTGACTTTC.

V usage is TRBV7-3 and J usage is TRBJ2-5; D remains unclear. V was pared by 1 base and J by 1 base, with 4 bases between. The CDR3 consists of 13 residues. Germline V gene lookup returns CDR1 SGHTA and CDR2 FQGTGA. The CDR3 DNA sequence: TGTGCCAGCAGCTTAAAGCCCCAAGAGACCCAGTACTTC. Translated, it gives CASSLKPQETQYF.

The V and J genes are TRBV5-1 and TRBJ1-5; D not certain. CDR1 SGHRS and CDR2 YFSETQ come from the germline V gene. Trimming shortened V by 2 bases and J by 7 bases, and 13 bases separated the two germline ends. The CDR3 length is 14 residues. The CDR3 spells CASSLMEGGQPQHF. The CDR3 DNA follows: TGCGCCAGCAGCTTAATGGAGGGAGGGCAGCCCCAGCATTTT.

This clone appeared once. This sequence joins TRBV4-3 and TRBJ2-7; 10 nucleotides agree with TRBD1. Germline V lookup: CDR1 LGHNA, CDR2 YSLEER. The CDR3 totals 15 residues. Trimming took 1 base from V and 2 from J; bases not matched to a gene: 2. The CDR3 loop is CASSQAGQGAYEQYF. CDR3 nucleotides: TGCGCCAGCAGCCAAGCAGGACAGGGGGCCTACGAGCAGTACTTC.

The chain recombines TRBV7-2 with TRBJ1-5, with no clear D. The V end was cut by 5 bases, the J end by 12 bases, with 14 bases between. This CDR3 is built from 12 residues. CDR1 is SGHTA and CDR2 is FQGNSA in the germline V gene. The CDR3 loop is CASSHGGDLQHF. The CDR3 nucleotides read TGTGCCAGCAGCCATGGAGGAGATCTCCAGCATTTT.

The chain is built from TRBV7-2 and TRBJ1-1, with TRBD1 as a possible D gene (5 bases). CDR1 and CDR2 (germline): SGHTA, FQGNSA. The CDR3 extends over 15 amino acids. The V and J ends lost 5 bases and 6 bases respectively, with 19 bases between them. The CDR3 DNA reads as TGTGCCAGCAGCCAAACCGGGACTGGCATTGCTGAAGCTTTCTTT. Protein sequence: CASSQTGTGIAEAFF.

Comment on this clone: The same CDR3 is also encoded by other DNA sequences in this sample. The genes are TRBV5-4 and TRBJ2-5; perhaps TRBD2 as D (5 bases). The CDR3 totals 16 residues. Trimming took off 4 bases at V and 4 bases at J, with 20 bases between the two ends. CDR1 is SGHNT and CDR2 is YYREEE in the germline V gene (reference sequence). CDR3 bases: TGTGCCAGCAGCGCCGGACGTTTAGCAGGAGGAGAGACCCAGTACTTC. This sequence encodes CASSAGRLAGGETQYF.

The sample holds a few counts of this clone. The V gene is TRBV7-6, the J gene TRBJ1-4, with D tentatively TRBD1 (6 bases). Germline CDR1 is SGHVS and CDR2 is FNYEAQ. CDR3 length: 15 amino acids. V was shortened by 1 base and J by 8 bases, with 14 bases between the two germline ends. DNA of the CDR3: TGTGCCAGCAGCTTAGTAGCAGGGGCGAGGGAAAAACTGTTTTTT. Amino acid sequence: CASSLVAGAREKLFF.

The chain uses TRBV11-2 and TRBJ1-2; no clear D. Germline V gives CDR1 SGHAT, CDR2 FQNNGV. V was cut by 5 bases and J by 2 bases, with 9 bases left in between. The CDR3 totals 13 residues. The CDR3 sequence is CASSAGRNYGYTF. The CDR3 DNA reads as TGTGCCAGCAGCGCGGGCCGGAACTATGGCTACACCTTC.

The rearrangement joins TRBV5-8 to TRBJ2-5; a weak D match, TRBD1 (5 bases). Deletions cut 3 bases from V and 4 bases from J, with 19 bases between. The germline CDR1 and CDR2 sequences are SGHTS and YDEGEE. The CDR3 contains 16 residues. CDR3 nucleotides: TGTGCCAGCAGCTCGCTTAGAAGGGGCGCGTTAGAGACCCAGTACTTC. Its translation is CASSSLRRGALETQYF.

The count of this clone is one. This chain connects TRBV18 to TRBJ2-5; 7 bases line up with TRBD2. V was pared by 5 bases and J by 5 bases, with 11 bases of the junction left unmatched. CDR1 is KGHSH, CDR2 LQKENI, per germline. CDR3 length equals 15 residues. CDR3 in DNA: TGTGCCAGCTCAATGCCGGGACTACCCCAGGAGACCCAGTACTTC. Its protein is CASSMPGLPQETQYF.

J is TRBJ1-1 and V is TRBV11-3, with TRBD1 matching 9 bases. The CDR3 loop spans 13 amino acids. Germline CDR1 SGHNT, CDR2 YENEEA. Trimming took 3 bases from V and 4 from J; bases not matched to a gene: 0. DNA for the CDR3: TGTGCCAGCAGCTTGACAGGGGGCACTGAAGCTTTCTTT. Its translation: CASSLTGGTEAFF.